Listed below are T cell receptor beta chains from one sample, sequenced in a study of T cell responses to AZD1222 COVID-19 vaccine. Sequencing was performed with immunoSEQ multiplex PCR; in TCRdb, only in-frame clones are kept and a portion is missing. The table includes 200,000 or so clones, about 93% detected once. The sequenced sample was peripheral blood, obtained 28 days after the second AZD1222 dose. The receptors were gathered from an adult who received the AZD1222 COVID-19 vaccine. Each CDR3 is given with its conserved first and last residue. D genes are given only for firm matches. Only some rows state a clone size, as once, few, many or a class for expanded clones.

abundance,d_gene,v_gene,j_gene,CDR3nt,CDR3aa
.,TRBD1,TRBV6-6,TRBJ1-3,TGTGCCAGCAGTCCGGCAGGGGGGGTCGGAAACACCATATATTTT,CASSPAGGVGNTIYF
.,.,TRBV5-1,TRBJ1-4,TGCGCCAGCAGCCCCGGGGGGGGAGGGCATGAAAAACTGTTTTTT,CASSPGGGGHEKLFF
.,.,TRBV6-5,TRBJ2-6,TGTGCCAGCAGTTACGAAGGCTCTGGGGCCAACGTCCTGACTTTC,CASSYEGSGANVLTF
.,.,TRBV7-2,TRBJ2-3,TGTGCCAGCAGCTTAGGAGGGCCAGATACGCAGTATTTT,CASSLGGPDTQYF
.,.,TRBV6-6,TRBJ1-2,TGTGCCAGCAGTAAAGGACGGTTACCTAACTATGGCTACACCTTC,CASSKGRLPNYGYTF
.,.,TRBV6-5,TRBJ2-3,TGTGCCAGCAACCCCCGGGACCGAGATACGCAGTATTTT,CASNPRDRDTQYF
.,.,TRBV20-1,TRBJ1-2,TGCAGTGCAGGGTCAGGGGCCCTCTACACCTTC,CSAGSGALYTF
.,TRBD2,TRBV11-3,TRBJ2-1,TGTGCCAGCAGCTTAGAACTAGCGGGGGTATCCTACAATGAGCAGTTCTTC,CASSLELAGVSYNEQFF
.,TRBD1,TRBV7-2,TRBJ1-6,TGTGCCAGCAGCTCAAGGGGGACAGGGCCTTCACCCCTCCACTTT,CASSSRGTGPSPLHF
once,.,TRBV4-1,TRBJ2-1,TGCGCCAGCAGCCAGGCGACTTCCGAGTCCTACAATGAGCAGTTCTTC,CASSQATSESYNEQFF
.,.,TRBV11-2,TRBJ2-2,TGTGCCAGCAGCCTAATCCGGGGACAAAACGGGGAGCTGTTTTTT,CASSLIRGQNGELFF
.,TRBD2,TRBV5-4,TRBJ2-7,TGTGCCAGCAGCGCGGGACTAGCGGAAATCTACGAGCAGTACTTC,CASSAGLAEIYEQYF
.,.,TRBV7-2,TRBJ1-3,TGTGCCAGCAGCCCGGGTGGGACGGCGGGAAACACCATATATTTT,CASSPGGTAGNTIYF
.,TRBD1,TRBV24-1,TRBJ2-7,TGTGCCACCAGTGATGCAGGGGGCCAATACGAGCAGTACTTC,CATSDAGGQYEQYF
.,.,TRBV20-1,TRBJ2-6,TGCAGTGCTAGTCATGCCGGGAACTCTGGGGCCAACGTCCTGACTTTC,CSASHAGNSGANVLTF
.,.,TRBV24-1,TRBJ1-1,TGTGCCACCAGTGTGGGTGGCGGGAACACTGAAGCTTTCTTT,CATSVGGGNTEAFF
.,TRBD1,TRBV5-1,TRBJ1-4,TGCGCCAGCAGCCGGACAGGGGCCTCCGTTAATGAAAAACTGTTTTTT,CASSRTGASVNEKLFF
.,.,TRBV7-2,TRBJ1-5,TGTGCCAGCAGCTTAGCGCAGGGCCAGCCCCAGCATTTT,CASSLAQGQPQHF
.,.,TRBV5-4,TRBJ1-4,TGTGCCAGCAGCCCAACGGGGCGTGATAATGAAAAACTGTTTTTT,CASSPTGRDNEKLFF
.,.,TRBV28,TRBJ1-5,TGTGCCAGCAGATTGGGGGGTTATAGCAATCAGCCCCAGCATTTT,CASRLGGYSNQPQHF
.,.,TRBV6-5,TRBJ2-1,TGTGCCAGCAGTCGAAGGTTGAGCAATGAGCAGTTCTTC,CASSRRLSNEQFF
.,TRBD1,TRBV19,TRBJ1-2,TGTGCCAGTAGTATCCCAGGGGGCGCTGGCTACACCTTC,CASSIPGGAGYTF
.,.,TRBV29-1,TRBJ1-2,TGCAGCGTGGATAGGGGGGACACCTCCTTGAGGTATGGCTACACCTTC,CSVDRGDTSLRYGYTF
.,.,TRBV3-1/TRBV3-2,TRBJ2-1,TGTGCCAGCTGTGCTGGGAGGGGGTGGATGAATGAGCAGTTCTTC,CASCAGRGWMNEQFF
.,.,TRBV6-6,TRBJ1-1,TGTGCCAGCAGTTACTCGGCCCCAAACACTGAAGCTTTCTTT,CASSYSAPNTEAFF
.,.,TRBV4-2,TRBJ2-1,TGTGCCTCCCAGGATAGCGGTAGGAGCTCCTACAATGAGCAGTTCTTC,CASQDSGRSSYNEQFF
.,TRBD1,TRBV19,TRBJ1-1,TGTGCCAGTAGTGTATTGACAGGGGCGGCTTTCTTT,CASSVLTGAAFF
once,.,TRBV19,TRBJ2-2,TGTGCCAGTAGTCCCCCCACCCTCCCCGGGGAGCTGTTTTTT,CASSPPTLPGELFF
.,.,TRBV7-9,TRBJ1-1,TGTGCCAGCAGCTTAGTCGGGGGGCTCGACACTGAAGCTTTCTTT,CASSLVGGLDTEAFF
.,TRBD1,TRBV5-5,TRBJ2-7,TGTGCCAGCAGCTCCTCAGGACAGGTTCACTACGAGCAGTACTTC,CASSSSGQVHYEQYF
.,.,TRBV14,TRBJ1-4,TGTGCCAGCAGCCAAACTTCCTATTTGGGGACCAGGGACGGTAATGAAAAACTGTTTTTT,CASSQTSYLGTRDGNEKLFF
.,.,TRBV27,TRBJ1-5,TGTGCCAGCAGTTTAGGGGGGAGCAATCAGCCCCAGCATTTT,CASSLGGSNQPQHF
.,TRBD2,TRBV5-1,TRBJ2-7,TGCGCCAGCAGCTCCGGGGGGGGCCAGGGCGGCTACGAGCAGTACTTC,CASSSGGGQGGYEQYF
.,TRBD1,TRBV5-1,TRBJ2-1,TGCGCCAGCAGCTCCGGGACAGGGGGAGGTGAGCAGTTCTTC,CASSSGTGGGEQFF
.,.,TRBV2,TRBJ1-3,TGTGCCAGCAGCGAAACAGGTGGGGGAGGAAACACCATATATTTT,CASSETGGGGNTIYF
.,TRBD1,TRBV5-4,TRBJ1-1,TGTGCCAGCACCTTTCCAGGGGGCGGCACTGAAGCTTTCTTT,CASTFPGGGTEAFF
.,.,TRBV7-9,TRBJ2-3,TGTGCCAGCAGCTTAGGAGGCGCGGAAAGCACAGATACGCAGTATTTT,CASSLGGAESTDTQYF
.,.,TRBV5-1,TRBJ2-2,TGCGCCAGCAGCGTTGACAGGCCCACCGGGGAGCTGTTTTTT,CASSVDRPTGELFF
.,.,TRBV6-5,TRBJ2-3,TGTGCCAGCAGTTACTCGGGGGGGCTCGCAGATACGCAGTATTTT,CASSYSGGLADTQYF
few,TRBD1,TRBV18,TRBJ2-5,TGTGCCAGCTCACCGGGACAGATCCAAGAGACCCAGTACTTC,CASSPGQIQETQYF
.,TRBD1,TRBV9,TRBJ1-6,TGTGCCAGCAGCGAGGACAGACAGGGGCCGGTAAATTCACCCCTCCACTTT,CASSEDRQGPVNSPLHF
.,TRBD1,TRBV28,TRBJ1-5,TGTGCCAGCAGTCCCAGGGACAGGGGCCCCCGACCGCCCCAGCATTTT,CASSPRDRGPRPPQHF
.,.,TRBV2,TRBJ2-2,TGTGCCAGCAGGGGGACAGCGGGAACCGGGGAGCTGTTTTTT,CASRGTAGTGELFF
.,.,TRBV19,TRBJ1-5,TGTGCCAGTAGGCAGGGCGCCTATTCTTATCAGCCCCAGCATTTT,CASRQGAYSYQPQHF
.,.,TRBV27,TRBJ1-2,TGTGCCAGCAGTTTGGGGGGAGGTCAGGGGTATGGCTACACCTTC,CASSLGGGQGYGYTF
.,TRBD2,TRBV20-1,TRBJ2-3,TGCAGTGCTAGTTTGGGAGGGCTAGTACGGGCCGGAGGTTCGCAGTATTTT,CSASLGGLVRAGGSQYF
.,TRBD1,TRBV18,TRBJ2-7,TGTGCCAGCTCTCAACAGGGGGCACACTCCTACGAGCAGTACTTC,CASSQQGAHSYEQYF
.,TRBD2,TRBV15,TRBJ2-1,TGTGCCACCAGCAGCGAGCGGGGGGGTCGCGATGAGCAGTTCTTC,CATSSERGGRDEQFF
.,.,TRBV6-1,TRBJ1-1,TGTGCCAGCAGTGAAGCGATGAGGGAAAGTTACACTGAAGCTTTCTTT,CASSEAMRESYTEAFF
.,.,TRBV6-5,TRBJ1-2,TGTGCCAGCAGAGTGGTGGCAACTCGGGACTATGGCTACACCTTC,CASRVVATRDYGYTF
.,.,TRBV6-5,TRBJ2-5,TGTGCCAGCGGGTGGGTGGGGGAGACCCAGTACTTC,CASGWVGETQYF
.,TRBD1,TRBV5-6,TRBJ1-1,TGTGCCAGCAGCTTAGGGACAGGGCGCGGTACTGAAGCTTTCTTT,CASSLGTGRGTEAFF
.,TRBD1,TRBV6-5,TRBJ1-4,TGTGCCAGCGGAATACAGGGGCTGGCTAATGAAAAACTGTTTTTT,CASGIQGLANEKLFF
.,TRBD2,TRBV7-3,TRBJ2-1,TGTGCCAGCAGCTTAGGCGGGGGGACATACTCCTACAATGAGCAGTTCTTC,CASSLGGGTYSYNEQFF
.,.,TRBV28,TRBJ1-1,TGTGCCAGCAGTTTTGGGCCCACGCGCCGGAACACTGAAGCTTTCTTT,CASSFGPTRRNTEAFF
once,.,TRBV7-2,TRBJ1-4,TGTGCCAGCAGCTTAGAAACGTTACCAACAACTAATGAAAAACTGTTTTTT,CASSLETLPTTNEKLFF